This T cell receptor beta chain was obtained from a study of blood T cell repertoires in COVID-19. The overall study: Samples taken during acute and convalescent COVID-19 were collected in the United States, Italy and Spain. Nucleic acid was either cDNA or gDNA, and it came from T cells, B-cell-depleted T cells, or PBMCs.

In the authors' methods: Researchers report that nucleated cell counts were estimated from reference gene primer amplification. Clones were sequenced by immunoSEQ multiplex PCR, and TCRdb holds only the in-frame ones, with some missing. The DNA gave D and trimming, while V, J and clone size come from that table. The data hold 200,000 to 250,000 clones, with approximately 81% observed a single time. The receptor's source is a man in his forties with acute or convalescent COVID-19. Sequenced sample: peripheral blood.

The DNA of the CDR3 is TGTGCCAGCAGCCCGGATGGGGGGGCCTATGGCTACACCTTC. Translating it yields CASSPDGGAYGYTF. The gene calls are TRBV7-2 and TRBJ1-2; possibly TRBD1 for D (6 bases). Germline CDR1 is SGHTA and CDR2 is FQGNSA. V lost 5 bases and J 4 bases, leaving 14 bases between the germline ends. The CDR3 sequence is 14 residues long.